This TCR beta chain was observed in a study of blood T cell repertoires in COVID-19 (dated by TCRdb to 2019 to 2021). Background for the entire study: Samples covering the acute and convalescent phases of COVID-19 were provided by collaborators in the United States, Italy and Spain. The material from the prospective study consisted of cDNA or gDNA derived from T cells, B-cell-depleted T cells, or PBMCs. The dataset comprised deeply sampled blood TCRbeta repertoires from subjects exposed to, actively infected with, or recovered from COVID-19. The repertoires were made available in a free public database intended to serve as a resource for research on the immune response to SARS-CoV-2. The samples were drawn from the first 160 participants of the ongoing ImmuneRACE study and from 1,254 subjects provided by 6 global collaborators. The sample metadata nearly always contained a de-identified subject ID, COVID-19 status, age in years and sex. Where HLA class I and class II types were available, the types were taken from metadata supplied by the sample provider, not from assay-based typing. Points the paper makes about the study in general: How much clinical and demographic metadata was included differed by source and by participant, and the metadata was provided uncurated.

V loses 3 bases at its end and J loses 6 bases; junction bases beyond the gene matches: 8. The CDR3 has 15 amino acids, counting the end cysteine and phenylalanine. The only DNA kept is the CDR3, 45 bases in frame from the first base. CDR1 and CDR2 (SQVTM, ANQGSEA) derive from the germline V gene. TCRbeta CDR3 regions were amplified from genomic DNA using the immunoSEQ Assay, a bias-controlled multiplex PCR. As for the original processing: The number of nucleated cells in each sample was estimated from the amplification of reference gene primers within the assay. To quantify the absolute abundance of each unique TCRbeta CDR3 rearrangement, sequence reads were collapsed and filtered. For each sample, productive Simpson clonality was calculated as the square root of Simpson's diversity index across productive rearrangements. Sourced from immuneACCESS, this table was stored by TCRdb with only in-frame sequences that have V and J called. A share of the clones is absent; for the studies checked, an unresolved V gene accounts for under half, and the remainder has no known explanation. That table is the source of V, J and clone size, and D and trimming were worked out from the DNA. Across this sample there are 110,000 or so clones, with about 84% seen only once. The top ten hold under 2% of the sample.

Each collaborating institution followed its own protocols to collect whole blood in K2EDTA tubes. For TCRbeta analysis, collaborator samples were shipped as frozen whole blood, as isolated PBMCs, or as DNA extracted from either sample type. On this clone: The antigen this receptor binds is unknown. No much larger clone is present one base from it, and per-base qualities are unavailable.

This receptor was identified in a man aged 50 to 60 with acute or convalescent COVID-19. The sequencing sample was made of peripheral blood. The chain couples TRBV29-1 to TRBJ1-4; 9 nucleotides in the junction match TRBD1. The CDR3 protein: CSVDWTGDIDEKLFF. The DNA sequence is TGCAGCGTTGATTGGACAGGGGACATCGATGAAAAACTGTTTTTT.